Included here is one T cell receptor beta chain sequence, with context. Assay: immunoSEQ multiplex PCR; the TCRdb copy retains only in-frame clones and omits some. The table lists approximately 300,000 clones, around 92% of them singletons. This study enrolled people aged 18 to 89 from approximately 25 US geographic areas. The CDR3 loop spans 15 amino acids. Germline CDR1 is SNHLY and CDR2 is FYNNEI. The germline V and J ends were trimmed by 6 bases and 4 bases, with 15 bases remaining between them. This entry belongs to a study of blood T cell repertoires in COVID-19. Turning to the study itself: T cells, B-cell-depleted T cells, or PBMCs provided the cDNA or gDNA that served as material.

The sequencing sample was made of PBMCs or T cells enriched from blood (not recorded which). The receptor was derived from a woman in her twenties or thirties who had recovered from COVID-19. The chain is built from TRBV2 and TRBJ2-2; a weak D match, TRBD1 (6 bases). The CDR3 DNA is TGTGCCAGCAGAGTTGGGGGCGAAGGCACCGGGGAGCTGTTTTTT. Translating it yields CASRVGGEGTGELFF.